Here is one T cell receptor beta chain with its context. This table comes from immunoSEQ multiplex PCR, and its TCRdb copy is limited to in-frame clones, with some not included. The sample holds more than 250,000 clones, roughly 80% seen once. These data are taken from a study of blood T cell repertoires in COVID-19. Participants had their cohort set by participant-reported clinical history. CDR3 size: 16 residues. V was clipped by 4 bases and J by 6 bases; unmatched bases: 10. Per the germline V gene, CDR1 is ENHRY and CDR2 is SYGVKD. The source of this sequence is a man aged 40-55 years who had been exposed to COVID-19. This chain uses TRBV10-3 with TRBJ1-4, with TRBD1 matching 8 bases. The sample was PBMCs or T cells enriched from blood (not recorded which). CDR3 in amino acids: CAISAGDRSRDEKLFF. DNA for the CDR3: TGTGCCATCAGTGCAGGGGACAGGTCTAGGGATGAAAAACTGTTTTTT.